This T cell receptor (beta chain) was recorded in a study (dated by TCRdb to about 2015). Study-level background: The study examined whether tumor-infiltrating Tregs in breast cancer are drawn from blood Tregs or arise in situ by conversion from other CD4+ T cell subsets. What the authors observed across the whole study: The greatest overlap of tumor-infiltrating Treg TCR alpha and beta sequences was with tumor naive CD4+ T cells, followed next by blood naive CD4+ T cells. Rather than covering whole repertoires, validation in the larger cohort was restricted to a single TCR beta V-J rearrangement. In terms of TCR gene usage, tumor memory CD4+ T cells clustered together with blood and lymph node memory CD4+ cells, as well as with lymph node naive CD4+ cells.

Full-length TCR variable regions were amplified by 5' RACE PCR with constant-region reverse primers, followed by semi-nested PCR with Nested Universal Primer A. Using the ReliaPrep RNA Cell Miniprep System, total RNA was extracted, and the SMARTer RACE 5'/3' Kit was then used to reverse transcribe the RNA into 5'RACE-ready cDNA. Full-length TCR alpha and beta libraries were barcoded with multiplex adaptors and sequenced on an Illumina MiSeq. The authors' analysis ran thus. Sequencing data were pooled across the five patients for each of nine subset-tissue groups and compared by unsupervised clustering of TCR gene usage. The Morisita-Horn index, with shared sequences weighted by their contribution to each repertoire, was used to calculate repertoire similarity. TCRdb reran the public reads through fastp at Q25 and MiXCR, keeping productive beta chains. Rows matching on CDR3 protein sequence are summarized as one entry with the most common DNA and genes. The V and J calls here are based on TCRdb, not the publication. The sample table records tens of thousands of distinct CDR3 sequences; less than 30% of these occur just once. The leading ten clones occupy around 2.1% of the sample.

Taken from cysteine to phenylalanine, the CDR3 has 13 residues. The CDR3 DNA has 39 bases and is translated from base 1. V is clipped by 0 bases and J by 3 bases, and the sequence between their germline boundaries is 6 bases long. CDR1 and CDR2 are drawn from the germline V gene (reference sequence): LNHDA, SQIVND. Tregs were isolated as CD4+CD25+CD127-/low cells. Tregs, naive and memory CD4+ T cells from tumor, blood and ipsilateral draining lymph nodes of about five breast cancer patients underwent full-length TCR alpha and beta sequencing. Tumor tissue and lymph nodes from ipsilateral axillary dissection were perfused with PBS, minced and digested with collagenase I and hyaluronidase. A purity exceeding 90% was confirmed by FACS for the sorted cell populations. For this clonotype: The antigen this receptor binds is unknown. Base qualities are not recorded, but no much larger clone differs from it by a single base.

Material: tumor-infiltrating Tregs sorted from the breast tumor. The TCR was taken from a female donor with breast cancer. This chain joins TRBV19 to TRBJ2-7; the D gene is unclear. Here is the DNA: TGTGCCAGTAGTATAGATCTCGGCTACGAGCAGTACTTC. Translation gives CASSIDLGYEQYF.